Following are 13 T cell receptor beta chains from one sample sequenced in a study of cytomegalovirus exposure and HLA in healthy donors. The primer mix had 60 Vbeta and 13 Jbeta primers. Measured with immunoSEQ multiplex PCR; TCRdb has only the in-frame clones, and not every one. The profile shows under 200,000 clones, about 68% of them singletons. What was sequenced was PBMCs. These receptors were obtained from a man aged 18-30 years in good health and CMV-seronegative.

This chain joins TRBV6-1 and TRBJ2-7; D is perhaps TRBD2 (6 bases). CDR1 and CDR2 (germline): MNHNS, SASEGT. Trimming took off 5 bases at V and 6 bases at J, with 11 bases between the two ends. The length of the CDR3 is 12 residues. The CDR3: CASSPVGGEQYF. DNA for the CDR3: TGTGCCAGCAGTCCGGTCGGGGGCGAGCAGTACTTC.

V and J are TRBV6-6 and TRBJ2-1; maybe TRBD2 (6 bases). Germline assignment: CDR1 MNHNY and CDR2 SVGAGI (reference sequence). V lost 7 bases to trimming and J lost 0 bases, with 13 bases between them. The CDR3 runs 15 residues. CDR3 protein: CASTHPSDSYNEQFF. CDR3 bases: TGTGCCAGCACCCACCCTAGCGACTCCTACAATGAGCAGTTCTTC.

The chain is built from TRBV14 and TRBJ1-1; D is undetermined. This CDR3 is built from 13 residues. The germline CDR1 and CDR2 sequences are SGHDN and FVKESK. V gave up 0 bases and J gave up 5 bases, with 7 bases separating them. CDR3 DNA: TGTGCCAGCAGCCAAGATACTCGGACTGAAGCTTTCTTT. This translates into CASSQDTRTEAFF. Using reference TRBV14 and TRBJ1-1 for the parts outside the CDR3, the full variable domain is EAGVTQFPSHSVIEKGQTVTLRCDPISGHDNLYWYRRVMGKEIKFLLHFVKESKQDESGMPNNRFLAERTGGTYSTLKVQPAELEDSGVYFCASSQDTRTEAFFGQGTRLTVV.

The chain has TRBV28 and TRBJ2-7; TRBD2 is a possible D gene (5 bases). The CDR3 is made up of 13 amino acids. Trimming pared 4 bases from V and 9 bases from J, leaving 16 bases between. Per the germline V gene, CDR1 is MDHEN and CDR2 is SYDVKM. The CDR3 DNA reads as TGTGCCAGCAGTTCAGGACTCGGTCCGGGGCAGTACTTC. This sequence encodes CASSSGLGPGQYF.

This clone has only a few counts. The rearrangement links TRBV19 to TRBJ1-1, with no clear D. Trimming shortened V by 4 bases and J by 4 bases, and 13 bases separated the two germline ends. The CDR3 length is 14 residues. The germline V gene has CDR1 LNHDA and CDR2 SQIVND (reference sequence). The CDR3 sequence is CASSTHGSGTEAFF. The CDR3 DNA is TGTGCCAGTAGTACCCATGGGAGCGGCACTGAAGCTTTCTTT.

The chain uses TRBV7-9 and TRBJ2-5; 10 bases match TRBD1. Germline values: CDR1 SEHNR, CDR2 FQNEAQ (reference sequence). V was clipped by 5 bases and J by 7 bases; unmatched bases: 19. The CDR3 covers 18 residues. CDR3 DNA sequence: TGTGCCAGCAGCAAAGACAGGGGGCAGCCTTCCCCTCGAGCGACCCAGTACTTC. This sequence encodes CASSKDRGQPSPRATQYF.

J is TRBJ1-1 and V is TRBV9; D gene uncertain. CDR1 SGDLS and CDR2 YYNGEE come from the germline V gene. The CDR3 spans 13 residues. V lost 0 bases and J 4 bases, leaving 7 bases between the germline ends. In DNA form, the CDR3 reads TGTGCCAGCAGCGTAGCTACGGGCACTGAAGCTTTCTTT. It translates to CASSVATGTEAFF. The whole variable domain, filled in from reference TRBV9 and TRBJ1-1, reads DSGVTQTPKHLITATGQRVTLRCSPRSGDLSVYWYQQSLDQGLQFLIQYYNGEERAKGNILERFSAQQFPDLHSELNLSSLELGDSALYFCASSVATGTEAFFGQGTRLTVV.

This clone was picked up one time. The chain employs TRBV11-3 and TRBJ2-3, with TRBD2 matching 8 bases. Germline V lookup: CDR1 SGHNT, CDR2 YENEEA. CDR3 length: 15 amino acids. The trim removed 2 bases at V and 6 bases at J, leaving 7 bases unmatched. CDR3 in amino acids: CASSLSGGPRDTQYF. The CDR3 DNA sequence: TGTGCCAGCAGCTTATCGGGAGGGCCGAGGGATACGCAGTATTTT.

V and J are TRBV4-3 and TRBJ1-1, with a tentative D call TRBD1 (6 bases). The germline V and J ends were trimmed by 1 base and 0 bases, with 15 bases remaining between them. The CDR3 extends over 17 amino acids. Germline V lookup: CDR1 LGHNA, CDR2 YSLEER. The CDR3 loop is CASSQAEFGGMNTEAFF. The CDR3 nucleotides read TGCGCCAGCAGCCAAGCCGAGTTTGGGGGCATGAACACTGAAGCTTTCTTT.

The chain has TRBV6-6 and TRBJ2-1, with 8 bases fitting TRBD2. The CDR3 is made up of 11 amino acids. Germline V gene lookup returns CDR1 MNHNY and CDR2 SVGAGI (reference sequence). V lost 6 bases to trimming and J lost 9 bases; unmatched junction nucleotides: 1. CDR3 loop: CASRAGAEQFF. Written as DNA, the CDR3 is TGTGCCAGCAGAGCGGGAGCTGAGCAGTTCTTC.

The V call is TRBV5-1, the J call TRBJ2-5; 8 bases agree with TRBD2. The CDR3 has 15 residues. The J segment lost 2 bases and the V segment lost 3 bases, leaving 6 bases of the junction unmatched. The germline CDR1 and CDR2 sequences are SGHRS and YFSETQ. CDR3: CASSSLLAEQETQYF. The CDR3 bases are TGCGCCAGCAGCTCCCTACTAGCGGAGCAAGAGACCCAGTACTTC.

The chain has TRBV11-2 and TRBJ2-1, with 9 bases lining up with TRBD2. The CDR3 has 17 amino acids. With 5 bases clipped from V and 8 bases from J, the junction kept 16 bases outside the gene matches. CDR1 and CDR2 from the germline V gene are SGHAT and FQNNGV. Written as DNA, the CDR3 is TGTGCCAGCAGCCCCCTTCCGGGACTAGCCCCTAGCGATGAGCAGTTCTTC. This gives the protein CASSPLPGLAPSDEQFF.

The chain couples TRBV19 to TRBJ2-1; 7 positions agree with TRBD2. Trimming at V came to 1 base and at J to 9 bases, leaving 9 bases not matched to a gene. Germline-derived CDR1 and CDR2 are LNHDA and SQIVND (reference sequence). This CDR3 contains 15 residues. The CDR3 DNA reads as TGTGCCAGTAGTATAGGTTTGGGGGGGGAGCGTGAGCAGTTCTTC. It yields the protein CASSIGLGGEREQFF.